The 23 T cell receptor beta chains below come from one sample, sequenced in a study of read filtering for tumor transcriptome and immune sequencing. This library used roughly 0.4 ug RNA and molecular barcoded adaptors spanning alpha/delta and beta/gamma chains. TCRdb redid the calling of the reads with MiXCR, one entry per CDR3 protein. The data contain about 58,000 distinct CDR3 sequences, roughly 12% of them singletons. The sample taken for sequencing was a population of CD138-negative cells sorted from bone marrow. The receptors here all came from a donor aged 40 or over with multiple myeloma.

This clonotype was found many times. This chain joins TRBV9 and TRBJ2-5, with a possible D match to TRBD1 (6 bases). V was cut by 0 bases and J by 5 bases, with 11 bases left in between. This CDR3 comprises 14 residues. From germline, CDR1 is SGDLS and CDR2 YYNGEE. CDR3 DNA: TGTGCCAGCAGCGTAGTAGGGGGTCGGGAGACCCAGTACTTC. Translating it yields CASSVVGGRETQYF.

This clonotype appeared many times. V usage is TRBV18 and J usage is TRBJ2-3, with no clear D. This CDR3 contains 13 residues. The V end lost 2 bases, the J end lost 0 bases, and 3 bases lay between the germline ends. CDR1 and CDR2 from the germline V gene are KGHSH and LQKENI. CDR3 sequence reads: CASSPGSTDTQYF. The CDR3 DNA reads as TGTGCCAGCTCACCAGGCAGCACAGATACGCAGTATTTT.

For this clonotype: Given a much more abundant clone one base away, this may be a read error. The chain carries TRBV14 and TRBJ2-5; D might be TRBD2 (5 bases). The CDR3 contains 13 residues. The germline CDR1 and CDR2 sequences are SGHDN and FVKESK. DNA for the CDR3: TGTGCCAGCAGCATACCCGGGGTCATCCCCAGGAACTTC. Amino acids: CASSIPGVIPRNF.

This clonotype was seen ten or more times. The V and J genes are TRBV5-1 and TRBJ1-5; the D gene is possibly TRBD1 (6 bases). Germline lookup yields CDR1 SGHRS and CDR2 YFSETQ. The CDR3 length is 15 residues. V lost 4 bases, J lost 4 bases, and 15 bases lay in between. CDR3 amino acids: CASSLTGTMNQPQHF. In DNA, the CDR3 is TGCGCCAGCAGCCTCACCGGGACAATGAATCAGCCCCAGCATTTT.

The V and J genes are TRBV18 and TRBJ1-1; TRBD1 might be the D (5 bases). This CDR3 contains 13 residues. Germline V gene lookup returns CDR1 KGHSH and CDR2 LQKENI. Trimming pared 11 bases from V and 1 base from J, leaving 14 bases between. This CDR3 is CASKGTPNTEAFF. The CDR3 coding sequence is TGTGCCTCCAAGGGGACCCCGAACACTGAAGCTTTCTTT.

This clonotype has a count of ten or more. J is TRBJ2-1 and V is TRBV19; the D is unclear. The length of the CDR3 is 13 residues. Trimming removed 4 bases at V and 5 bases at J, with 9 bases between. Germline CDR1 LNHDA, CDR2 SQIVND (reference sequence). The CDR3 bases are TGTGCCAGTAGTAGGAGTGTCAACAATGAGCAGTTCTTC. It yields the protein CASSRSVNNEQFF.

This clonotype was counted ten times or more. The chain couples TRBV20-1 to TRBJ1-2; D gene unclear. This CDR3 contains 11 residues. CDR1 and CDR2 (germline): DFQATT, SNEGSKA (reference sequence). The V and J ends lost 8 bases and 0 bases respectively, with 7 bases between them. Here the CDR3 reads CSTLPNYGYTF. CDR3 sequence (DNA): TGCAGTACCTTACCTAACTATGGCTACACCTTC.

On this clonotype itself: It may be a read error: a sequence one base away is much more abundant. This chain joins TRBV3-1 and TRBJ2-3; 8 bases are shared with TRBD2. V lost 3 bases and J lost 4; bases outside the gene matches: 15. The germline gives CDR1 LGHDT, CDR2 YNNKEL (reference sequence). The CDR3 is 18 amino acids. This CDR3 reads CASSQGRFSGAPPDTQYF. In DNA, the CDR3 is TGTGCCAGCAGCCAGGGGAGATTTAGCGGGGCGCCCCCAGATACGCAGTATTTT.

Ten or more counts support this clonotype. This chain joins TRBV9 and TRBJ2-2, with unresolved D. The V end lost 3 bases, the J end lost 1 base, and 7 bases lay between the germline ends. Germline V gene data show CDR1 as SGDLS and CDR2 as YYNGEE. This CDR3 is 14 amino acids long. The CDR3 bases are TGTGCCAGCAGCGCCCTGAAGAACACCGGGGAGCTGTTTTTT. Translated, it gives CASSALKNTGELFF.

As regards this clonotype: This may come from a read error, since a much larger clone is one base off. The conserved phenylalanine or tryptophan normally closing the CDR3 is absent here, so this likely arose from a read error. The chain uses TRBV11-2 and TRBJ2-3; 9 bases agree with TRBD1. The CDR3 is made up of 14 amino acids. From germline, CDR1 is SGHAT and CDR2 FQNNGV. J lost 3 bases, V lost 5 bases, and 3 bases had no gene match. CDR3 coding DNA: TGTGCCAGCAGCCAACAGGGGGCGACAGATACGCAGTATTCT. Encoded protein: CASSQQGATDTQYS.

The table lists this clonotype with many counts. CDR3 sequence reads: CASSLRTGPLQETQYF. CDR3 DNA: TGCGCCAGCAGCTTGAGGACAGGGCCCCTCCAAGAGACCCAGTACTTC. The V and J genes are TRBV5-1 and TRBJ2-5; 8 bases match TRBD1. In germline, CDR1 is SGHRS, CDR2 YFSETQ. J lost 1 base, V lost 1 base, and 6 bases had no gene match. The CDR3 consists of 16 residues.

At least ten counts were recorded for this clonotype. The chain's CDR3 is CSADTGGRTDTQYF. In nucleotides, the CDR3 is TGCAGTGCGGACACGGGGGGACGCACAGATACGCAGTATTTT. The chain couples TRBV20-1 to TRBJ2-3; 7 bases are a match to TRBD2. CDR3 length equals 14 residues. Germline CDR1 is DFQATT and CDR2 is SNEGSKA (reference sequence). The trim removed 6 bases at V and 1 base at J, leaving 7 bases unmatched.

This clonotype was recorded many times. This chain's CDR3 is CASGGQGEAFF. DNA for the CDR3: TGTGCCAGCGGGGGGCAGGGTGAAGCTTTCTTT. The genes are TRBV6-2 or TRBV6-3 and TRBJ1-1; D perhaps matches TRBD1 (6 bases). V shed 8 bases and J shed 7 bases, with 11 bases lying between them. CDR3 length: 11 residues. The germline V gene encodes CDR1 MNHEY and CDR2 SVGEGT.

This clonotype was counted ten times or more. The V call is TRBV7-9, the J call TRBJ1-4; no firm D call. The germline V gene encodes CDR1 SEHNR and CDR2 FQNEAQ (reference sequence). The CDR3 has 10 amino acids. Trimming removed 10 bases from V and 4 bases from J, with 4 bases in between. The CDR3 DNA reads TGTGCCACCGATAATGAAAAACTGTTTTTT. This translates into CATDNEKLFF. Variable domain in full (rest from reference TRBV7-9 and TRBJ1-4): DTGVSQNPRHKITKRGQNVTFRCDPISEHNRLYWYRQTLGQGPEFLTYFQNEAQLEKSRLLSDRFSAERPKGSFSTLEIQRTEQGDSAMYLCATDNEKLFFGSGTQLSVL.

This clonotype was detected many times. J is TRBJ2-7 and V is TRBV14; D is perhaps TRBD2 (5 bases). This CDR3 comprises 13 residues. Germline CDR1 is SGHDN and CDR2 is FVKESK. V was cut by 1 base and J by 5 bases, with 9 bases left in between. DNA of the CDR3: TGTGCCAGCAGCCAAGTGAGGGTGCACGAGCAGTACTTC. Amino acids: CASSQVRVHEQYF. Full variable domain (remainder filled in from reference TRBV14 and TRBJ2-7): EAGVTQFPSHSVIEKGQTVTLRCDPISGHDNLYWYRRVMGKEIKFLLHFVKESKQDESGMPNNRFLAERTGGTYSTLKVQPAELEDSGVYFCASSQVRVHEQYFGPGTRLTVT.

This clonotype was picked up a small number of times. The CDR3 loop is CASSLDLNLTVITNEKLFF. The CDR3 DNA sequence: TGTGCCAGCAGCTTAGATTTGAACTTGACAGTTATTACTAATGAAAAACTGTTTTTT. V gene TRBV11-3 combines with J gene TRBJ1-4, with a weak D call TRBD1 (5 bases). V lost 0 bases and J lost 2, with 19 bases in between. The CDR3 runs to 19 residues. CDR1 and CDR2 (germline): SGHNT, YENEEA.

This clonotype was recorded at least ten times. The chain joins TRBV7-8 to TRBJ2-1; D is uncertain. Germline CDR1 SGHVS, CDR2 FQNEAQ. Trimming stripped 4 bases from V and 8 bases from J, with 9 bases between. This CDR3 contains 12 residues. DNA of the CDR3: TGTGCCAGCAGCTCGGATAACTATGAGCAGTTCTTC. Amino acids: CASSSDNYEQFF. The full variable domain, completed using reference TRBV7-8 and TRBJ2-1, is GAGVSQSPRYKVAKRGQDVALRCDPISGHVSLFWYQQALGQGPEFLTYFQNEAQLDKSGLPSDRFFAERPEGSVSTLKIQRTQQEDSAVYLCASSSDNYEQFFGPGTRLTVL.

At least ten counts were recorded for this clonotype. The genes are TRBV2 and TRBJ1-5, with D perhaps TRBD1 (5 bases). The CDR3 is made up of 13 amino acids. V lost 2 bases to trimming and J lost 5 bases, with 7 bases between them. The germline gives CDR1 SNHLY, CDR2 FYNNEI. The CDR3 sequence is CASSERGYQPQHF. CDR3 DNA sequence: TGTGCCAGCAGTGAACGGGGGTATCAGCCCCAGCATTTT.

The chain combines TRBV9 with TRBJ1-3; D perhaps matches TRBD1 (5 bases). This CDR3 contains 15 residues. V lost 3 bases and J lost 3, with 13 bases in between. The germline CDR1 and CDR2 sequences are SGDLS and YYNGEE. CDR3 in amino acids: CASSGIQGSGNTIYF. In DNA, the CDR3 is TGTGCCAGCAGCGGCATCCAGGGTAGTGGAAACACCATATATTTT. The full variable domain, rest sourced from reference TRBV9 and TRBJ1-3, is DSGVTQTPKHLITATGQRVTLRCSPRSGDLSVYWYQQSLDQGLQFLIQYYNGEERAKGNILERFSAQQFPDLHSELNLSSLELGDSALYFCASSGIQGSGNTIYFGEGSWLTVV.

Note on this clonotype: This may be a read error, as it is one base from a much larger clone. This chain uses TRBV9 with TRBJ2-2; 12 nucleotides match TRBD2. This CDR3 has 16 residues. CDR1 and CDR2 (germline): SGDLS, YYNGEE. V gave up 2 bases and J gave up 7 bases; unmatched junction bases: 6. The CDR3 loop is CASSVTSGGYIGELFF. The CDR3 DNA is TGTGCCAGCAGCGTGACTAGCGGGGGATACATCGGGGAGCTGTTTTTT.

This clonotype was picked up many times. The chain joins TRBV9 to TRBJ2-1; D is ambiguous. V lost 0 bases to trimming and J lost 3 bases, with 7 bases between them. The CDR3 has 14 amino acids. Germline assignment: CDR1 SGDLS and CDR2 YYNGEE. CDR3 protein: CASSVATVYNEQFF. The DNA of the CDR3 is TGTGCCAGCAGCGTAGCCACAGTCTACAATGAGCAGTTCTTC. Full variable domain (outside the CDR3, taken from reference TRBV9 and TRBJ2-1): DSGVTQTPKHLITATGQRVTLRCSPRSGDLSVYWYQQSLDQGLQFLIQYYNGEERAKGNILERFSAQQFPDLHSELNLSSLELGDSALYFCASSVATVYNEQFFGPGTRLTVL.

This clonotype was seen repeatedly, ten times or more. The chain couples TRBV6-2 or TRBV6-3 to TRBJ2-5; the D gene is possibly TRBD1 (5 bases). Germline CDR1 is MNHEY and CDR2 is SVGEGT. This CDR3 region has 15 residues. V shed 1 base and J shed 4 bases, with 13 bases lying between them. Here the CDR3 reads CASSYYRTGGETQYF. DNA for the CDR3: TGTGCCAGCAGTTACTACAGAACAGGTGGAGAGACCCAGTACTTC.

This clonotype was observed at least ten times. V is TRBV11-2 and J is TRBJ2-5, with 12 bases fitting TRBD2. Per the germline V gene, CDR1 is SGHAT and CDR2 is FQNNGV. V shed 4 bases, J shed 4 bases, and the junction held 13 bases outside the gene matches. The CDR3 is made up of 18 amino acids. Here the CDR3 DNA reads TGTGCCAGCAGCTCACGGACTCGACTAGCGGGGGATTCAGAGACCCAGTACTTC. This encodes CASSSRTRLAGDSETQYF.